This is a list of T cell receptor beta chains from one sample in a study of blood T cell repertoires in COVID-19. The repertoire was sequenced with immunoSEQ multiplex PCR; TCRdb's copy has only in-frame clones and lacks some. The profile shows over 110,000 clones, more than 75% of them singletons. The material sequenced was peripheral blood. The receptors were gathered from a man aged 80 or over with acute or convalescent COVID-19. CDR3s include the opening cysteine and the closing phenylalanine or tryptophan. A D gene is named only where the DNA matches it firmly. Clone size is not always given. Where it is, it says once, few, many or a class for expanded clones.

abundance	v_gene	d_gene	len	j_gene	CDR3aa	CDR3nt
NA	TRBV15	TRBD1	14	TRBJ1-1	CATSEDRVNTEAFF	TGTGCCACCAGCGAGGACAGGGTGAACACTGAAGCTTTCTTT
NA	TRBV15	NA	14	TRBJ1-1	CATSRASAGFVAFF	TGTGCCACCAGCAGAGCTTCGGCAGGGTTCGTAGCTTTCTTT
NA	TRBV7-2	TRBD2	14	TRBJ2-7	CASRGGRDPYEQYF	TGTGCCAGCCGGGGGGGGCGGGACCCCTACGAGCAGTACTTC
NA	TRBV5-1	NA	15	TRBJ2-5	CASSLADPGGETQYF	TGCGCCAGCAGCTTGGCGGACCCAGGAGGAGAGACCCAGTACTTC
NA	TRBV10-3	TRBD2	14	TRBJ2-1	CAISHGLARNEQFF	TGTGCCATCAGCCATGGACTAGCACGGAATGAGCAGTTCTTC
once	TRBV29-1	NA	12	TRBJ1-1	CSVERLGAEAFF	TGCAGCGTTGAAAGGCTGGGGGCGGAGGCTTTCTTT
few	TRBV18	NA	12	TRBJ1-5	CASSLLNQPQHF	TGTGCCAGCTCCCTCCTAAATCAGCCCCAGCATTTT
NA	TRBV3-1/TRBV3-2	TRBD2	17	TRBJ2-7	CASSRAGGRGISYEQYF	TGTGCCAGCAGCCGGGCGGGGGGCCGGGGGATCAGCTACGAGCAGTACTTC
NA	TRBV27	TRBD1	16	TRBJ2-1	CASSFQGVLSYNEQFF	TGTGCCAGCAGTTTCCAGGGGGTCTTATCCTACAATGAGCAGTTCTTC
NA	TRBV5-6	NA	14	TRBJ1-2	CASSLERRGYGYTF	TGTGCCAGCAGCTTGGAGCGCAGGGGCTATGGCTACACCTTC
NA	TRBV24-1	NA	13	TRBJ1-1	CATSGSGSPEAFF	TGTGCCACCAGCGGTTCGGGGAGCCCTGAAGCTTTCTTT
once	TRBV18	NA	14	TRBJ1-1	CASSLRVEDTEAFF	TGTGCCAGCTCACTGAGGGTGGAGGACACTGAAGCTTTCTTT
NA	TRBV3-1/TRBV3-2	NA	14	TRBJ1-1	CASRLRESNTEAFF	TGTGCCAGCAGACTGCGGGAATCGAACACTGAAGCTTTCTTT
NA	TRBV7-8	NA	12	TRBJ1-4	CASSPDREKLFF	TGTGCCAGCAGCCCCGACAGGGAAAAACTGTTTTTT
NA	TRBV5-4	TRBD1	14	TRBJ1-6	CASSSGQDNSPLHF	TGTGCCAGCAGCTCTGGACAGGATAATTCACCCCTCCACTTT
NA	TRBV3-1/TRBV3-2	NA	16	TRBJ1-5	CASSQEGRGTNQPQHF	TGTGCCAGCAGCCAAGAGGGAAGGGGGACCAATCAGCCCCAGCATTTT
NA	TRBV11-2	NA	14	TRBJ1-1	CASSPRPRFSEAFF	TGTGCCAGCAGCCCGAGGCCCAGATTCTCTGAAGCTTTCTTT